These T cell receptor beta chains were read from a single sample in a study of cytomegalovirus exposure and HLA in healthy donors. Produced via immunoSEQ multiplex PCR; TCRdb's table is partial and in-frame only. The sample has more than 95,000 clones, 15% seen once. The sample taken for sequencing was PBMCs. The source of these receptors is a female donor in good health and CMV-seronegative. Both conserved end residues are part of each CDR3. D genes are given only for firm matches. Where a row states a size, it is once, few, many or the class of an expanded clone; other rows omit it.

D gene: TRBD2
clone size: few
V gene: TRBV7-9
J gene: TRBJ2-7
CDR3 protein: CASSLTLAGYEQYF
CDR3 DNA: TGTGCCAGCAGCTTAACACTAGCGGGTTACGAGCAGTACTTC

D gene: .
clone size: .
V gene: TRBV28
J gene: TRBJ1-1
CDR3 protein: CASKRDLPEAFF
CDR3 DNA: TGTGCCAGCAAGAGGGATCTTCCGGAAGCTTTCTTT

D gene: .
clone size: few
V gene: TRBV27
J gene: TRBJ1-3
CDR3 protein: CASREGYSGNTIYF
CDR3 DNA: TGTGCCAGCAGGGAGGGCTACTCTGGAAACACCATATATTTT

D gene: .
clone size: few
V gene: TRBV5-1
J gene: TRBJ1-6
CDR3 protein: CASSQGPLRDNSPLHF
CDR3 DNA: TGCGCCAGCAGCCAGGGGCCTCTTCGGGATAATTCACCCCTCCACTTT

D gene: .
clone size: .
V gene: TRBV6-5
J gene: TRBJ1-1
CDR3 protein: CASRMTGNTEAFF
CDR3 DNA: TGTGCCAGCAGGATGACGGGGAACACTGAAGCTTTCTTT

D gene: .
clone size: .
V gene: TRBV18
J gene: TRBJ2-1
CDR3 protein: CASSPTFSYNEQFF
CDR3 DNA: TGTGCCAGCTCACCCACTTTCTCCTACAATGAGCAGTTCTTC

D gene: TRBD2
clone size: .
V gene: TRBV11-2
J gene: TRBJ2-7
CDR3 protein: CASSLRATSGSAYEQYF
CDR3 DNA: TGTGCCAGCAGCTTACGGGCGACTAGCGGGAGTGCCTACGAGCAGTACTTC

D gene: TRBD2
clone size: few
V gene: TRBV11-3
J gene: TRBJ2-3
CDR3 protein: CASSLGLATGDTQYF
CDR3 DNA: TGTGCCAGCAGCCTGGGACTAGCTACCGGAGATACGCAGTATTTT

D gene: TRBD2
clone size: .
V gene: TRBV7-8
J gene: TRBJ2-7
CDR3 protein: CASSLGGGHFSYEQYF
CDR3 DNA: TGTGCCAGCAGCTTAGGCGGGGGGCACTTCTCCTACGAGCAGTACTTC

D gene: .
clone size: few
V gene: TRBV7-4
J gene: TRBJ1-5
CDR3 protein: CALPEDRYYSNQPQHF
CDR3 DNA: TGTGCCCTCCCCGAGGACAGATATTATAGCAATCAGCCCCAGCATTTT

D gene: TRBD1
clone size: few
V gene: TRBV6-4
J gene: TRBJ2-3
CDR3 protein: CASSEGQGADTQYF
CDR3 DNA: TGTGCCAGCAGTGAGGGACAGGGGGCAGATACGCAGTATTTT

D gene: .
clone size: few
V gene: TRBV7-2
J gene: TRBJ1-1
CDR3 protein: CASSLVMEDTEAFF
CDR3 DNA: TGTGCCAGCAGCTTAGTAATGGAGGACACTGAAGCTTTCTTT

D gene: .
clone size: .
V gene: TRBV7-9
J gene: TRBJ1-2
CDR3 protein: CASSFEGNYGYTF
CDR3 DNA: TGTGCCAGCAGCTTTGAGGGAAACTATGGCTACACCTTC

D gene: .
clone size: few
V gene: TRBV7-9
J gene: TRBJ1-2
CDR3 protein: CASSPVLFVTHGYTF
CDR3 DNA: TGTGCCAGCAGCCCGGTGCTGTTCGTGACTCATGGCTACACCTTC

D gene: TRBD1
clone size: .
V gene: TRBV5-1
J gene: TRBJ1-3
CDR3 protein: CASSGTGTASGNTIYF
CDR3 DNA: TGCGCCAGCAGCGGGACAGGGACGGCCTCTGGAAACACCATATATTTT

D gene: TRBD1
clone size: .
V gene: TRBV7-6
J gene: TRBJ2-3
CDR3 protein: CASSLRGGTGNTDTQYF
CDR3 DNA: TGTGCCAGCAGCTTACGGGGTGGGACAGGGAATACAGATACGCAGTATTTT

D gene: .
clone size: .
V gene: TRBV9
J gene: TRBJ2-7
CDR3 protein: CASSVGSGSYEQYF
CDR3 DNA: TGTGCCAGCAGCGTCGGTAGCGGTTCCTACGAGCAGTACTTC

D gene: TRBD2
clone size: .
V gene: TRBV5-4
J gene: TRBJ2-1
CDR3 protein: CASRPLAGRYNEQFF
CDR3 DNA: TGTGCCAGCAGACCGCTAGCGGGACGCTACAATGAGCAGTTCTTC

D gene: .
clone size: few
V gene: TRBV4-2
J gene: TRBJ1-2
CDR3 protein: CASSPSGLSGYTF
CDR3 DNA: TGTGCCAGCAGCCCCTCGGGGTTGAGTGGCTACACCTTC